This TCR beta chain originates from a study of CD8 T cells in Susac syndrome. Sequencing targeted TCR beta in blood CD8+ and CD4+ T cells. TEMRA cells were FACS-enriched, with CD8+ and CD4+ T cells isolated negatively. This clonotype was observed a single time. Per germline, CDR1 KGHSH and CDR2 LQKENI. The CDR3 is 12 residues long. Trimming took off 2 bases at V and 3 bases at J, with 5 bases between the two ends. Random hexamers were used to reverse transcribe the RNA input (roughly 0.5 to 1 ug). Amplification of the TCR beta CDR3 was carried out by immunoSEQ multiplex PCR, which spanned a total of 54 Vbeta and 13 Jbeta segments. TCRdb itself ran the immunoSEQ multiplex PCR reads through MiXCR, one entry per CDR3 protein. Altogether some 220,000 distinct CDR3 sequences are present, about 95% being singletons, with the ten largest covering 0.08% to 0.095%.

The rearrangement joins TRBV18 to TRBJ2-7; D is unresolved. This clonotype was sampled from a human donor with multiple sclerosis. The sample comprised CD4+ T cells from PBMCs. The CDR3 DNA sequence: TGTGCCAGCTCACCAAAGGGCTACGAGCAGTACTTC. Its translation: CASSPKGYEQYF.